This entry is about one T cell receptor (beta chain). Its antigen is as yet unknown. Combining a sample-barcoded 5' primer with a J-beta primer mix, a second PCR ran for about 6 to 11 cycles. TCRdb used MiXCR to reprocess the 5' RACE reads, holding one entry per CDR3 protein. The repertoire consists of fewer than 800,000 distinct CDR3 sequences, with under 25% occurring once and the leading ten covering more than 3%. This record belongs to a study of blood T cells in healthy people across ages. Broader study findings: The long-lived group displayed more naive CD4+ cells, plus higher diversity, than the aged donors did. The study could not conclusively compare naive and antigen-experienced cells, given its unsorted PBMCs. A strong correlation between TCR beta diversity and naive T cell percentage was seen.

V was pared by 1 base and J by 2 bases, with 9 bases of the junction left unmatched. The CDR3 consists of 17 residues. Germline V gives CDR1 LGHDT, CDR2 YNNKEL (reference sequence). The chain couples TRBV3-1 to TRBJ2-3, with 7 bases matching TRBD2. This sequence was found in a man between 65 and 85 years old in good health. Material: blood. CDR3 protein: CASSQGSWSGNTDTQYF. The CDR3 nucleotides read TGTGCCAGCAGCCAAGGAAGTTGGAGCGGGAACACAGATACGCAGTATTTT.